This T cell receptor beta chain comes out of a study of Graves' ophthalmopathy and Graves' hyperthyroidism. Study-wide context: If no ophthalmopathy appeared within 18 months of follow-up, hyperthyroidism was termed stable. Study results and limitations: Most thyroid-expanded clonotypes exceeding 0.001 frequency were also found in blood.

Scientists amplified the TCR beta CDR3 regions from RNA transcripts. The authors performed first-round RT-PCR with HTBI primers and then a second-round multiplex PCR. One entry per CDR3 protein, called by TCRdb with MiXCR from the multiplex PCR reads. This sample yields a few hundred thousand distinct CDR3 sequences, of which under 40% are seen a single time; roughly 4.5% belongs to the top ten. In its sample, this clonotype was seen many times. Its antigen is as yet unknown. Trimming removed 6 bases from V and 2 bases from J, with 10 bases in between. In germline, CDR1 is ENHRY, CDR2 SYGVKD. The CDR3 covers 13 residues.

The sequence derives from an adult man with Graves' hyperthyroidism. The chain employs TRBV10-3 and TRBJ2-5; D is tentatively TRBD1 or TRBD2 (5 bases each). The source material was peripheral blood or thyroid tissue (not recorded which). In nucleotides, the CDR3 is TGTGCCATCAGGGGGGACCGACAAGAGACCCAGTACTTC. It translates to CAIRGDRQETQYF.